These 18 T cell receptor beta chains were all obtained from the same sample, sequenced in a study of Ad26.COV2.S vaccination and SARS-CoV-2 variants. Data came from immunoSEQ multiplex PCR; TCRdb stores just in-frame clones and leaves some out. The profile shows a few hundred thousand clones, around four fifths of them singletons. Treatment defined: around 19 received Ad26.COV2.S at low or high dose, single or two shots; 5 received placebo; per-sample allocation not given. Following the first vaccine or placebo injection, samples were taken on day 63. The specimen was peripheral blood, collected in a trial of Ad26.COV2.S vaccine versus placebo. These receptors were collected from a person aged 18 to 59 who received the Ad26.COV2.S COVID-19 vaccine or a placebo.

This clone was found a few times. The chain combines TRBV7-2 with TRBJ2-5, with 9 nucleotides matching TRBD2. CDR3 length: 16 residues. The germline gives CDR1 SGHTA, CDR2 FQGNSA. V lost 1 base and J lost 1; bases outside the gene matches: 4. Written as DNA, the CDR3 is TGTGCCAGCAGCTTAGTGGCGGGGGGGCTCCAAGAGACCCAGTACTTC. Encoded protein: CASSLVAGGLQETQYF.

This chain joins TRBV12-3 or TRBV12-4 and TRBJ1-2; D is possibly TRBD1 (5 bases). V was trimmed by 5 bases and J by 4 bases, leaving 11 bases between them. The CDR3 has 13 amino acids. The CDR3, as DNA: TGTGCCAGCAGTCCTACAGGACTCTATGGCTACACCTTC. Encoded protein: CASSPTGLYGYTF.

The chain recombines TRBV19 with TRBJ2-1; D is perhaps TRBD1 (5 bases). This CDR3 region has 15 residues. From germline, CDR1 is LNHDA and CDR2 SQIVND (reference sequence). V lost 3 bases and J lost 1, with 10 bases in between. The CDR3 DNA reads TGTGCCAGTAGTATCGACAGATCATCCTACAATGAGCAGTTCTTC. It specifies CASSIDRSSYNEQFF.

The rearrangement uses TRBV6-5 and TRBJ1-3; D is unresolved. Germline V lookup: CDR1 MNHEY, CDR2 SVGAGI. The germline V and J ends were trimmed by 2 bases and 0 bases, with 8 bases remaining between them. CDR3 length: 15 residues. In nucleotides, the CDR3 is TGTGCCAGCAGTTACGCGTGGAGCTCTGGAAACACCATATATTTT. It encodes CASSYAWSSGNTIYF.

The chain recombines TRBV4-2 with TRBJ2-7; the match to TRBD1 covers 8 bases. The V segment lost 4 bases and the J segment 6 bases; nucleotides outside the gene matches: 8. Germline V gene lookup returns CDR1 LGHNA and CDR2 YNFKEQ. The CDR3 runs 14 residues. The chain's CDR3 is CASSRATGGREQYF. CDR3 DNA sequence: TGTGCCAGCAGCCGAGCCACAGGGGGACGCGAGCAGTACTTC.

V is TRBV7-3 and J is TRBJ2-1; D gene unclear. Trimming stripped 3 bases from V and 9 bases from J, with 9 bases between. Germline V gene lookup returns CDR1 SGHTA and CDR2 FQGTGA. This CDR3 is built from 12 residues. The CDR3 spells CASSFLRSEQFF. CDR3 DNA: TGTGCCAGCAGCTTCCTGCGGAGTGAGCAGTTCTTC.

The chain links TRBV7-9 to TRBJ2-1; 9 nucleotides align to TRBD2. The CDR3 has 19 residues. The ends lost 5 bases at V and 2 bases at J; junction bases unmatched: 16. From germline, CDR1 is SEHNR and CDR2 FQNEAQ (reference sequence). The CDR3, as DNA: TGTGCCAGCAGCCCACGAAGAGGGTCAGCGGGAGGACCCTACAATGAGCAGTTCTTC. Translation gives CASSPRRGSAGGPYNEQFF.

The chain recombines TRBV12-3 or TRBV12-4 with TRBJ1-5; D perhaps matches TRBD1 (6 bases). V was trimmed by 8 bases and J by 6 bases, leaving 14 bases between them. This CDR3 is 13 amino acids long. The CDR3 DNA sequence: TGTGCCAGCGTGGACAGTCAAGGTCAGCCCCAGCATTTT. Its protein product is CASVDSQGQPQHF.

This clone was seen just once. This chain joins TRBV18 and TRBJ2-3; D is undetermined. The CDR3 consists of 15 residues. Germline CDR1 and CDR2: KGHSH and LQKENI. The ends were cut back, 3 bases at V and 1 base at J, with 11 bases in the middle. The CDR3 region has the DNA TGTGCCAGCTCACCCGCCAGGTCGGGCACAGATACGCAGTATTTT. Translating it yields CASSPARSGTDTQYF.

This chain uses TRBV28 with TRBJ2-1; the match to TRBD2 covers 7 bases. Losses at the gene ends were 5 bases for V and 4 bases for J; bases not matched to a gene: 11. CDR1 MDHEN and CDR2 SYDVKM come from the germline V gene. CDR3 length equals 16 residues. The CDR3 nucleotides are TGTGCCAGCAGTCCCCCCCGGCTAGCGGTATACAATGAGCAGTTCTTC. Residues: CASSPPRLAVYNEQFF.

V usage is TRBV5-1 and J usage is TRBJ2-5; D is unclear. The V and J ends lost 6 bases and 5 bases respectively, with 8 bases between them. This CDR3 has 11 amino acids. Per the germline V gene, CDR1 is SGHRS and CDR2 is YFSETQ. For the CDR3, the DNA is TGCGCCAGCACCCTCTTGGAGACCCAGTACTTC. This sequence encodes CASTLLETQYF.

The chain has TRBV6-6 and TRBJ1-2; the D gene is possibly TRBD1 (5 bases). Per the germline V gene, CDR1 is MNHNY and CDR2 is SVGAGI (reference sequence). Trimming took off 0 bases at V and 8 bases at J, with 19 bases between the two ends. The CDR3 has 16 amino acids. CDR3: CASSYSTVGAIYGYTF. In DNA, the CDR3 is TGTGCCAGCAGTTACTCGACAGTAGGAGCAATCTACGGCTACACCTTC.

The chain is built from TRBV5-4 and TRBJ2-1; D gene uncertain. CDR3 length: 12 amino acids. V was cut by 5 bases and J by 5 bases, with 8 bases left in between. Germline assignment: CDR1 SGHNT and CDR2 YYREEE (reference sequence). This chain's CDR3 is CASSRTDNEQFF. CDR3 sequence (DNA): TGTGCCAGCAGTCGAACAGACAATGAGCAGTTCTTC.

DNA of the CDR3: TGTGCCAGTACCCTGACTAGCGGGAGTCGAGAGCAGTACTTC. Translation: CASTLTSGSREQYF. V and J are TRBV19 and TRBJ2-7, with 12 bases aligning to TRBD2. Germline trimming cut 7 bases from V and 7 bases from J; bases unmatched to any gene: 8. The germline V gene encodes CDR1 LNHDA and CDR2 SQIVND (reference sequence). The CDR3 runs 14 residues.

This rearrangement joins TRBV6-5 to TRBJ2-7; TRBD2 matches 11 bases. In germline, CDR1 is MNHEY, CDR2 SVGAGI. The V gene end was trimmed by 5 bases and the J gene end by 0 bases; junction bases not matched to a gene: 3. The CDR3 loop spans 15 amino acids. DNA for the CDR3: TGTGCCAGCAGTCCTCTAGCGGGAGGCTCCTACGAGCAGTACTTC. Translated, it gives CASSPLAGGSYEQYF.

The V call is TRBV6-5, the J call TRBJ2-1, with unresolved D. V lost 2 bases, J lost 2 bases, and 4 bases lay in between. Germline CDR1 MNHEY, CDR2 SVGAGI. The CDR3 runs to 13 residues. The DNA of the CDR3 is TGTGCCAGCAGTTACGACCCCTACAATGAGCAGTTCTTC. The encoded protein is CASSYDPYNEQFF.

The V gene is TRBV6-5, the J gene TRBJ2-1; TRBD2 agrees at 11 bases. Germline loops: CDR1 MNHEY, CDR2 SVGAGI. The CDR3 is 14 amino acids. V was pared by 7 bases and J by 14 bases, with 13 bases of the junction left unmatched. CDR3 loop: CASNVAGGPYGEFF. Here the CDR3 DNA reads TGTGCCAGCAACGTAGCGGGAGGGCCGTATGGGGAGTTCTTC.

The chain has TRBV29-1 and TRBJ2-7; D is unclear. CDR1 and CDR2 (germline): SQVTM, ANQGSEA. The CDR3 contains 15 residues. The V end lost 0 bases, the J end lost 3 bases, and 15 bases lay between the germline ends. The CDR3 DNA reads TGCAGCGTTGAAGAGAGACACTTTCCCTTCTACGAGCAGTACTTC. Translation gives CSVEERHFPFYEQYF.